This TCR beta chain originates from a study of T cell repertoires in cytomegalovirus infection. About the study: Public TCR beta signatures provided an indication of both CMV infection and a matching HLA type. Findings of the study overall: HLA-C-restricted TCR beta clonotypes specific for CMV led the ex vivo response. The cumulative frequency of public TCR beta families distinguished individuals who carried CMV together with the relevant HLA.

Germline V lookup: CDR1 MNHEY, CDR2 SVGAGI. The CDR3 has 14 amino acids. The V gene lost 8 bases and the J gene lost 2 bases, with 14 bases spanning the gap. This clonotype came up a few times. Its target is unknown. A single record per CDR3 protein comes from TCRdb applying MiXCR to the reads. In the table there are a few hundred thousand distinct CDR3 sequences, 9.5% of which are singletons. Sequencing input: PBMCs. The sequence was collected from a human donor in good health (CMV status not recorded). Some clones in this sample may be carry-over from other donors' samples. The chain is built from TRBV6-5 and TRBJ2-3; perhaps TRBD2 as D (7 bases). The chain's CDR3 is CASRRGHNTDTQYF. The CDR3 DNA reads TGTGCCAGCCGGCGGGGGCACAACACAGATACGCAGTATTTT.